This T cell receptor beta chain appears in the sequencing data of a study of blood T cell repertoires in COVID-19. Turning to the study itself: T cells, B-cell-depleted T cells, or PBMCs provided the cDNA or gDNA that served as material.

Authors' methods: Reference gene primers were amplified, and this amplification served to estimate nucleated cell counts. Sequencing was performed with immunoSEQ multiplex PCR; in TCRdb, only in-frame clones are kept and a portion is missing. Clone size and the V and J calls come from that table; the DNA yielded D and trimming. The sample has 100,000 to 130,000 clones, 80% seen once. Germline loops: CDR1 SNHLY, CDR2 FYNNEI. Trimming at V came to 6 bases and at J to 5 bases, leaving 5 bases not matched to a gene. CDR3 length: 14 amino acids. This TCR came from a man between 65 and 85 years old with acute or convalescent COVID-19. The chain carries TRBV2 and TRBJ1-5, with TRBD1 matching 9 bases. The sample consisted of peripheral blood. CDR3 region: CASRGRTGDQPQHF. The DNA for the CDR3 is TGTGCCAGCAGAGGCAGGACAGGGGATCAGCCCCAGCATTTT. Variable domain in full (rest from reference TRBV2 and TRBJ1-5): EPEVTQTPSHQVTQMGQEVILRCVPISNHLYFYWYRQILGQKVEFLVSFYNNEISEKSEIFDDQFSVERPDGSNFTLKIRSTKLEDSAMYFCASRGRTGDQPQHFGDGTRLSIL.